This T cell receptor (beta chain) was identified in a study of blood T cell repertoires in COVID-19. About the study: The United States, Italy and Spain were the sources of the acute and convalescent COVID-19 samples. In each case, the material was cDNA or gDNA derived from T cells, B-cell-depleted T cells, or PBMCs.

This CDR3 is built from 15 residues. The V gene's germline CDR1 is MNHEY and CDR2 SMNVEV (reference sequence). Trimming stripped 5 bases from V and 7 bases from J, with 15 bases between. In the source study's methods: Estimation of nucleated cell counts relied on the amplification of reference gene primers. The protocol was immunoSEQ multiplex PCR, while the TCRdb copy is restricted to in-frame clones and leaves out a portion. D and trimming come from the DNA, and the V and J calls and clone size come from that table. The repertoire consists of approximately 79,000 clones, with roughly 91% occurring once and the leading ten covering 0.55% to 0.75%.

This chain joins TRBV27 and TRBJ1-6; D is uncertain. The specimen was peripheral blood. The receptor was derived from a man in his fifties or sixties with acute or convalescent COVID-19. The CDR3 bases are TGTGCCAGCAGTCAATCAGGTTTCCCAAATTCACCCCTCCACTTT. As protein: CASSQSGFPNSPLHF.